This is a list of T cell receptor beta chains from one sample in a study of beta chain features in type 1 diabetes. TCRdb keeps only in-frame clones here, not all; method: immunoSEQ multiplex PCR. Among 350,000 to 450,000 clones listed, around 16% were seen once. Sequencing input: naive CD4+ T cells from blood. Receptors originate from a woman between 18 and 30 years old in good health. Each CDR3 is given with its conserved first and last residue. D genes are given only for firm matches. Size values are once, few and many counts, or a class for expanded clones, and some rows have none.

>TRBV15|NA|TRBJ2-7|NA
TGTGCCACCAGCAGAGAGGCAGGTAACTCTCACGAGCAGTACTTC
CATSREAGNSHEQYF
>TRBV7-9|NA|TRBJ2-7|NA
TGTGCCAGCGCTGTGGGAGTTCCCGGCTACGAGCAGTACTTC
CASAVGVPGYEQYF
>TRBV4-2|TRBD1|TRBJ2-7|NA
TGTGCCAGCAGCCAAGAATCGGGACAGGGGATCTACGAGCAGTACTTC
CASSQESGQGIYEQYF
>TRBV11-2|TRBD2|TRBJ2-1|NA
TGTGCCAGCAGCCCCCGACTAGCGGGAGGTGAGCAGTTCTTC
CASSPRLAGGEQFF
>TRBV29-1|NA|TRBJ1-2|few
TGCAGCGTTGATAGGATAGGGGCCAACTATGGCTACACCTTC
CSVDRIGANYGYTF
>TRBV23-1|NA|TRBJ1-3|few
TGCGCCAGCAGTCGGCGGGGCAAGGGCCTAGGCACCATATATTTT
CASSRRGKGLGTIYF
>TRBV7-6|TRBD1|TRBJ2-7|few
TGTGCCAGCAGCTCCGGACAGGGGGTCTACGAGCAGTACTTC
CASSSGQGVYEQYF
>TRBV30|NA|TRBJ1-4|NA
TGTGCCTGGAGTGTAGGGCAGGGGAACGGAAAACTGTTTTTT
CAWSVGQGNGKLFF
>TRBV4-1|TRBD1|TRBJ2-7|NA
TGCGCCAGCAGCCAGAGGACAGGGGAAACGATCTCCTACGAGCAGTACTTC
CASSQRTGETISYEQYF
>TRBV9|NA|TRBJ2-5|few
TGTGCCAGCAGCGTAGCGGGGGGCGCGGGGGAGACCCAGTACTTC
CASSVAGGAGETQYF
>TRBV30|NA|TRBJ2-1|NA
TGTGCCTGGAGTGGAAGCGGTGAGCAGTTCTTC
CAWSGSGEQFF
>TRBV30|TRBD1|TRBJ1-5|few
TGTGCCTGGTCAGGGGGCCCCTTTAGCAATCAGCCCCAGCATTTT
CAWSGGPFSNQPQHF
>TRBV30|NA|TRBJ2-3|NA
TGTGCCTGGAGTGTAGAGGCCCTAACAGGGCTGAGCACAGATACGCAGTATTTT
CAWSVEALTGLSTDTQYF
>TRBV5-1|TRBD1|TRBJ2-5|NA
TGCGCCAGCAGCCGGGTGGACAGGGCCCAAGAGACCCAGTACTTC
CASSRVDRAQETQYF
>TRBV18|TRBD1|TRBJ1-4|NA
TGTGCCAGCTCACCTGGACAGGGTGGGGAAAAACTGTTTTTT
CASSPGQGGEKLFF
>TRBV9|TRBD2|TRBJ2-2|NA
TGTGCCAGCAGCATGGGACTAGCGGGAGTAGCCGGGGAGCTGTTTTTT
CASSMGLAGVAGELFF
>TRBV5-1|TRBD2|TRBJ2-3|NA
TGCGCCAGCAGCTTAGCGGGAGGAATGGAAGATACGCAGTATTTT
CASSLAGGMEDTQYF
>TRBV9|TRBD2|TRBJ2-7|NA
TGTGCCAGCAGCGCCCTAGCGGGAGGTTTCCACGAGCAGTACTTC
CASSALAGGFHEQYF
>TRBV29-1|NA|TRBJ1-1|few
TGCAGCGTTGGGGAAGTAAGAGGGACTGAAGCTTTCTTT
CSVGEVRGTEAFF
>TRBV5-1|NA|TRBJ2-7|NA
TGCGCCAGCAGGGTCGAGACTCCCGCTTTTGAGCAGTACTTC
CASRVETPAFEQYF
>TRBV15|TRBD1|TRBJ2-1|NA
TGTGCCACCAGCAGAGGGTGGACAGGGGGGTACAATGAGCAGTTCTTC
CATSRGWTGGYNEQFF
>TRBV6-6|NA|TRBJ2-6|NA
TGTGCCAGCAGTTATGACAGGACTGGGGCCAACGTCCTGACTTTC
CASSYDRTGANVLTF
>TRBV11-2|NA|TRBJ1-5|NA
TGTGCCAGCAGCTTAGGCCAACATAGCAATCAGCCCCAGCATTTT
CASSLGQHSNQPQHF
>TRBV30|NA|TRBJ1-2|few
TGTGCCTGGAGTGTAAGTGAGCTCAACTATGGCTACACCTTC
CAWSVSELNYGYTF
>TRBV30|NA|TRBJ2-7|NA
TGTGCCTGGAGTCGATCGACTAGTTTGAGCGAGCAGTACTTC
CAWSRSTSLSEQYF
>TRBV29-1|NA|TRBJ1-1|few
TGCAGCGCCCTGGGGTGGGAGAGGAACACTGAAGCTTTCTTT
CSALGWERNTEAFF
>TRBV6-6|NA|TRBJ1-1|NA
TGTGCCAGCAGTTATAGAGGGTTGAACACTGAAGCTTTCTTT
CASSYRGLNTEAFF
>TRBV30|TRBD1|TRBJ2-5|few
TGTGCCTGGAGGGTCGCAGGGGGAAAAGAGACCCAGTACTTC
CAWRVAGGKETQYF
>TRBV6-5|NA|TRBJ2-3|few
TGTGCCAGCCTAGACAGGACCACAGATACGCAGTATTTT
CASLDRTTDTQYF
>TRBV7-9|TRBD1|TRBJ2-3|few
TGTGCCAGCAGTTTCGACGGGACAGCTAGCACAGATACGCAGTATTTT
CASSFDGTASTDTQYF
>TRBV11-3|NA|TRBJ1-1|NA
TGTGCCAGCAGCTTAGAGGTCTACAACACTGAAGCTTTCTTT
CASSLEVYNTEAFF
>TRBV29-1|TRBD1|TRBJ2-7|NA
TGCAGCGTATGGGACAGGGGACACGAGCAGTACTTC
CSVWDRGHEQYF
>TRBV30|NA|TRBJ1-2|NA
TGTGCCTGGAATCTTGACTATGGCTACACCTTC
CAWNLDYGYTF
>TRBV28|NA|TRBJ2-1|NA
TGTGCCAGCAGCTCCTACTCGTTTTCGCAGTTCTTC
CASSSYSFSQFF
>TRBV10-3|TRBD1|TRBJ1-2|few
TGTGCCATCAGTGAGTCGAAGACAGGGGGCTTCGGCTACACCTTC
CAISESKTGGFGYTF
>TRBV16|NA|TRBJ2-1|NA
TGTGCCAGCAGCCAATCAATACTAGCTCTTAATGAGCAGTTCTTC
CASSQSILALNEQFF
>TRBV28|TRBD1|TRBJ2-2|NA
TGTGCCAGCAGTTTTCAACAGGGGAGAGTGGCCGGGGAGCTGTTTTTT
CASSFQQGRVAGELFF
>TRBV6-5|NA|TRBJ2-7|NA
TGTGCCACCTTTCAACCGGGAGAATTGGGCGAGCAGTACTTC
CATFQPGELGEQYF
>TRBV4-2|TRBD2|TRBJ2-2|NA
TGTGCCAGCAGCCTGATAGAGACTAGCGGGAACACCGGGGAGCTGTTTTTT
CASSLIETSGNTGELFF
>TRBV10-3|TRBD1|TRBJ2-2|few
TGTGCCATCAGGGGGACAGGGGACACCGGGGAGCTGTTTTTT
CAIRGTGDTGELFF
>TRBV7-6|TRBD1|TRBJ1-2|few
TGTGCCAGCAGCTTAGTGGTCGCGGGACAGGGGGACTATGGCTACACCTTC
CASSLVVAGQGDYGYTF
>TRBV28|TRBD1|TRBJ2-7|few
TGTGCCAGCAGTTTTCTACAGGGGATCTACGAGCAGTACTTC
CASSFLQGIYEQYF
>TRBV7-3|TRBD2|TRBJ2-5|few
TGTGCCAGCAGCCTCTTCTCAGGACTAGCGGGAGTTGAGACCCAGTACTTC
CASSLFSGLAGVETQYF